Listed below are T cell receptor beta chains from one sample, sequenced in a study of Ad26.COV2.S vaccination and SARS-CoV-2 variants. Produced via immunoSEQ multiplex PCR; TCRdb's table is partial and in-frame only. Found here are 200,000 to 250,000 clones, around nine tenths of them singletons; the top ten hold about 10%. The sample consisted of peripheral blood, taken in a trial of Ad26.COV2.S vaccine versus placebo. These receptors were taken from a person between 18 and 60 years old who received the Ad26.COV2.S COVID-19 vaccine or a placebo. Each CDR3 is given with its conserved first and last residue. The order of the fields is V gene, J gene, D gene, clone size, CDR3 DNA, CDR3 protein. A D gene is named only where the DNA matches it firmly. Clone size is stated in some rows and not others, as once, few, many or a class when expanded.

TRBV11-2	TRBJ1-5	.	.	TGTGCCAGCAGCCTACAAGGTGGGAATCAGCCCCAGCATTTT	CASSLQGGNQPQHF
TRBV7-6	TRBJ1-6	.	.	TGTGCCAGCAGCTTAGCGCCGGAAGAGTCAGTGAGAAATTCACCCCTCCACTTT	CASSLAPEESVRNSPLHF
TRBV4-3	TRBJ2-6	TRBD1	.	TGCGCCAGCAGCCAATGGACAGGGGACGCCTTAGGGGGGGCCAACGTCCTGACTTTC	CASSQWTGDALGGANVLTF
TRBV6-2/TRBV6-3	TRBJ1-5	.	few	TGTGCCAGCAGCCCCGGGGGAGGGCCCCGGAGAAGCAATCAGCCCCAGCATTTT	CASSPGGGPRRSNQPQHF
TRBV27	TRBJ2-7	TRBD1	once	TGTGCCAGCAGTTCCTGGACAGGCGAGCAGTACTTC	CASSSWTGEQYF
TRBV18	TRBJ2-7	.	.	TGTGCCAGCTCACCCAACGGAGGTACCTACGAGCAGTACTTC	CASSPNGGTYEQYF
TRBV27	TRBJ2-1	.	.	TGTGCCAGCAGTCCTCTTACAGCATTCACCTCCTACAATGAGCAGTTCTTC	CASSPLTAFTSYNEQFF
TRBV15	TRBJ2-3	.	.	TGTGCCACCAGCAGAGATAGGGGCGGGCCTAGCACAGATACGCAGTATTTT	CATSRDRGGPSTDTQYF
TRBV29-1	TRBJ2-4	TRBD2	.	TGCAGCGTTGCTCTAGCGGCAAACATTCAGTACTTC	CSVALAANIQYF
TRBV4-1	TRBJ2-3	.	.	TGCGCCAGCAGCTCCCTCTACGGGCGGGAACTCACAGATACGCAGTATTTT	CASSSLYGRELTDTQYF
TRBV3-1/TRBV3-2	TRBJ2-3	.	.	TGTGCCAGCAGCCAAGATAGGGGCACAGATACGCAGTATTTT	CASSQDRGTDTQYF
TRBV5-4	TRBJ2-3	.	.	TGTGCCAGCAGCCCACGGGAGACAGATACGCAGTATTTT	CASSPRETDTQYF
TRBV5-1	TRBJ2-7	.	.	TGCGCCAGCAGCTTGGCCGAGTCTCGACGGAACGAGCAGTACTTC	CASSLAESRRNEQYF
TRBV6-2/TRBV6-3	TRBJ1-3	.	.	TGTGCCAGCAGTTATCAGGGGACGCTCGGAAACACCATATATTTT	CASSYQGTLGNTIYF
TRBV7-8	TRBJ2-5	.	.	TGTGCCAGCAGCTCGCAGGGGGGGGAGACCCAGTACTTC	CASSSQGGETQYF